These 11 T cell receptor beta chains were all obtained from the same sample, sequenced in a study of blood T cell repertoires in COVID-19. Only in-frame clones appear in the TCRdb table, and some are missing; sequencing was by immunoSEQ multiplex PCR. This table has 200,000 to 250,000 clones, over 80% appearing once. Sequenced input: PBMCs or T cells enriched from blood (not recorded which). All receptors come from a man aged 30-40 years who had recovered from COVID-19.

Only a few counts were recorded for this clone. This sequence joins TRBV29-1 and TRBJ1-3; no reliable D call. The germline V gene has CDR1 SQVTM and CDR2 ANQGSEA. The CDR3 is 13 residues long. Trimming took off 3 bases at V and 4 bases at J, with 10 bases between the two ends. DNA for the CDR3: TGCAGCGTTGAGGAGCTAGCCGGAAACACCATATATTTT. As protein: CSVEELAGNTIYF.

The chain carries TRBV19 and TRBJ1-5, with TRBD1 matching over 7 bases. The trim removed 7 bases at V and 2 bases at J, leaving 8 bases unmatched. The CDR3 extends over 15 amino acids. Looked up from germline, CDR1 is LNHDA and CDR2 is SQIVND (reference sequence). CDR3 amino acids: CASKDRVRGNQPQHF. DNA for the CDR3: TGTGCCAGTAAAGACAGGGTACGGGGCAATCAGCCCCAGCATTTT.

This chain joins TRBV9 and TRBJ1-2; D is uncertain. Looked up from germline, CDR1 is SGDLS and CDR2 is YYNGEE. CDR3 length: 13 residues. The V end lost 4 bases, the J end lost 3 bases, and 10 bases lay between the germline ends. The CDR3: CASSFGRDYGYTF. The CDR3 DNA reads TGTGCCAGCAGCTTCGGGAGGGACTATGGCTACACCTTC.

V and J are TRBV5-1 and TRBJ1-1; D may be TRBD1 (5 bases). Germline V gene lookup returns CDR1 SGHRS and CDR2 YFSETQ. The CDR3 sequence is 16 residues long. Trimming took 4 bases from V and 0 from J, leaving 16 bases between them. This CDR3 reads CASSLSWGSMNTEAFF. CDR3 coding DNA: TGCGCCAGCAGCCTCTCTTGGGGCTCGATGAACACTGAAGCTTTCTTT.

CDR3 DNA: TGCGCCAGCAGCCAGGGGGACAGCATTCAGTACTTC. This gives the protein CASSQGDSIQYF. The chain uses TRBV4-1 and TRBJ2-4, with TRBD1 matching 7 bases. The CDR3 is made up of 12 amino acids. Germline V lookup: CDR1 MGHRA, CDR2 YSYEKL. Unmatched junction bases numbered 2, after V lost 3 bases and J lost 9 bases.

This sequence joins TRBV7-9 and TRBJ1-1; possible D gene TRBD1, 5 bases. Trimming cost V 5 bases and J 4 bases, with 14 bases left between them. The CDR3 runs 14 residues. Germline V gene sequence: CDR1 SEHNR, CDR2 FQNEAQ (reference sequence). CDR3 nucleotide sequence: TGTGCCAGCAGCCCGATCGGGGGAAGCACTGAAGCTTTCTTT. Its translation: CASSPIGGSTEAFF.

V gene TRBV19 combines with J gene TRBJ2-3, with D perhaps TRBD2 (7 bases). This CDR3 has 15 residues. Germline V CDR1 and CDR2: LNHDA, SQIVND (reference sequence). Trimming took off 7 bases at V and 1 base at J, with 15 bases between the two ends. For the CDR3, the DNA is TGTGCCAGTATCGCTGGGGGGGCCCGCACAGATACGCAGTATTTT. The encoded protein is CASIAGGARTDTQYF.

The J gene is TRBJ1-2, the V gene TRBV6-5; D is uncertain. The CDR3 length is 15 residues. V lost 0 bases and J 7 bases, leaving 15 bases between the germline ends. Germline V gene sequence: CDR1 MNHEY, CDR2 SVGAGI. CDR3 coding DNA: TGTGCCAGCAGTTACTCGTTTAGGGCGGAGGGTGGCTACACCTTC. Translated, it gives CASSYSFRAEGGYTF.

V gene TRBV5-1 combines with J gene TRBJ2-1, with 7 positions matching TRBD1. This CDR3 has 15 amino acids. Trimming took 7 bases from V and 2 from J; bases not matched to a gene: 9. Germline CDR1 reads SGHRS; CDR2 reads YFSETQ. In DNA, the CDR3 is TGCGCCAGCCAGACCTCGGGACAGACCTACAATGAGCAGTTCTTC. It specifies CASQTSGQTYNEQFF.

The V gene is TRBV5-4, the J gene TRBJ1-2; TRBD1 might be the D (6 bases). Germline V CDR1 and CDR2: SGHNT, YYREEE (reference sequence). The CDR3 runs 16 residues. V lost 1 base and J 4 bases, leaving 17 bases between the germline ends. DNA of the CDR3: TGTGCCAGCAGCTTGCGGGGGGCGATCGGAATCTATGGCTACACCTTC. Translation gives CASSLRGAIGIYGYTF.

CDR3 amino acids: CASSVGTASSGNTIYF. The CDR3 DNA reads TGTGCCAGCAGCGTAGGGACAGCGAGCTCTGGAAACACCATATATTTT. The rearrangement links TRBV9 to TRBJ1-3, with D possibly being TRBD1 (6 bases). Per the germline V gene, CDR1 is SGDLS and CDR2 is YYNGEE. Trimming cost V 0 bases and J 0 bases, with 10 bases left between them. The CDR3 is 16 residues long.